A selection of T cell receptor beta chains follows, all from one sample in a study of identical twins. TCRdb passed the 5' RACE reads through MiXCR, listing each CDR3 protein once. The sample includes about 210,000 distinct CDR3 sequences, approximately 9% of them seen just once. The sequencing sample was made of memory (CD45RO+) T cells sorted from blood. These receptors all stem from a woman aged 18-29 years in good health. Both conserved end residues are part of each CDR3. Fields, in order: D gene, clone size, J gene, V gene, CDR3 protein, CDR3 DNA. D genes are given only for firm matches. Size tells how often a clone was seen (once, few, many) or the class of an expanded clone, and some rows leave it out.

D gene: TRBD1; clone size: NA; J gene: TRBJ1-4; V gene: TRBV7-9; CDR3 protein: CASSLGTGNEKLFF; CDR3 DNA: TGTGCCAGCAGCTTAGGGACAGGGAATGAAAAACTGTTTTTT
D gene: TRBD1; clone size: NA; J gene: TRBJ2-3; V gene: TRBV5-1; CDR3 protein: CASSFMPRTGEGTDTQYF; CDR3 DNA: TGCGCCAGCAGCTTCATGCCGAGGACAGGGGAAGGCACAGATACGCAGTATTTT
D gene: TRBD1; clone size: many; J gene: TRBJ1-3; V gene: TRBV12-3/TRBV12-4; CDR3 protein: CASRSGTGAGNTIYF; CDR3 DNA: TGTGCCAGCAGGTCGGGGACAGGGGCTGGAAACACCATATATTTT
D gene: NA; clone size: NA; J gene: TRBJ2-6; V gene: TRBV3-1; CDR3 protein: CASSQEGEGSGANVLTF; CDR3 DNA: TGTGCCAGCAGCCAAGAGGGAGAGGGGTCTGGGGCCAACGTCCTGACTTTC
D gene: TRBD2; clone size: NA; J gene: TRBJ2-2; V gene: TRBV5-5; CDR3 protein: CASSSLAGDGPGELFF; CDR3 DNA: TGTGCCAGCAGCTCCTTAGCGGGAGATGGACCCGGGGAGCTGTTTTTT
D gene: TRBD1; clone size: few; J gene: TRBJ2-1; V gene: TRBV6-1; CDR3 protein: CASSMTGVNEQFF; CDR3 DNA: TGTGCCAGCAGTATGACAGGGGTTAATGAGCAGTTCTTC
D gene: NA; clone size: NA; J gene: TRBJ2-7; V gene: TRBV9; CDR3 protein: CASSVGTPLSYEQYF; CDR3 DNA: TGTGCCAGCAGCGTCGGGACGCCCCTATCCTACGAGCAGTACTTC
D gene: NA; clone size: NA; J gene: TRBJ1-1; V gene: TRBV4-3; CDR3 protein: CASSQGLSSTEAFF; CDR3 DNA: TGCGCCAGCAGCCAAGGCCTCTCGAGCACTGAAGCTTTCTTT
D gene: NA; clone size: NA; J gene: TRBJ2-3; V gene: TRBV11-2; CDR3 protein: CASSLDFTDTQYF; CDR3 DNA: TGTGCCAGCAGCTTAGACTTCACAGATACGCAGTATTTT
D gene: NA; clone size: many; J gene: TRBJ2-1; V gene: TRBV7-2; CDR3 protein: CASSLVAQQVGHNEQFF; CDR3 DNA: TGTGCCAGCAGCTTAGTGGCTCAGCAAGTGGGCCACAATGAGCAGTTCTTC
D gene: TRBD1; clone size: NA; J gene: TRBJ2-7; V gene: TRBV7-9; CDR3 protein: CASSFAGTEYEQYF; CDR3 DNA: TGTGCCAGCAGCTTTGCCGGGACAGAATACGAGCAGTACTTC
D gene: TRBD1; clone size: NA; J gene: TRBJ2-2; V gene: TRBV20-1; CDR3 protein: CSAREDRGAGELFF; CDR3 DNA: TGCAGTGCTAGAGAGGACAGGGGGGCCGGGGAGCTGTTTTTT
D gene: NA; clone size: few; J gene: TRBJ2-5; V gene: TRBV11-2; CDR3 protein: CASTHRGLQETQYF; CDR3 DNA: TGTGCCAGCACCCATCGGGGGTTACAAGAGACCCAGTACTTC
D gene: TRBD2; clone size: many; J gene: TRBJ2-5; V gene: TRBV3-1; CDR3 protein: CASSLYLGLAGGETQYF; CDR3 DNA: TGTGCCAGCAGCCTATATTTGGGACTAGCGGGAGGGGAGACCCAGTACTTC
D gene: NA; clone size: many; J gene: TRBJ2-7; V gene: TRBV6-5; CDR3 protein: CASSSNAGTRYEQYF; CDR3 DNA: TGTGCCAGCAGTTCTAACGCCGGGACAAGATACGAGCAGTACTTC
D gene: NA; clone size: few; J gene: TRBJ2-7; V gene: TRBV11-2; CDR3 protein: CASSLPSRREQYF; CDR3 DNA: TGTGCCAGCAGCTTACCAAGCAGGCGCGAGCAGTACTTC
D gene: NA; clone size: NA; J gene: TRBJ2-7; V gene: TRBV20-1; CDR3 protein: CSASLPRAAYEQYF; CDR3 DNA: TGCAGTGCTAGCTTGCCCAGGGCAGCCTACGAGCAGTACTTC
D gene: TRBD2; clone size: many; J gene: TRBJ2-1; V gene: TRBV7-2; CDR3 protein: CASDLIAGYNEQFF; CDR3 DNA: TGTGCCAGCGACCTAATAGCGGGTTACAATGAGCAGTTCTTC
D gene: TRBD1; clone size: many; J gene: TRBJ2-5; V gene: TRBV5-1; CDR3 protein: CASSLNDRAETQYF; CDR3 DNA: TGCGCCAGCAGCTTGAACGACAGGGCTGAGACCCAGTACTTC
D gene: TRBD1; clone size: few; J gene: TRBJ2-1; V gene: TRBV6-1; CDR3 protein: CASLLDRDGNEQFF; CDR3 DNA: TGTGCCTCCCTATTGGACAGGGATGGGAATGAGCAGTTCTTC
D gene: NA; clone size: NA; J gene: TRBJ1-2; V gene: TRBV5-8; CDR3 protein: CASSLAENGGYTF; CDR3 DNA: TGTGCCAGCAGCTTGGCCGAAAACGGAGGCTACACCTTC
D gene: NA; clone size: many; J gene: TRBJ2-2; V gene: TRBV7-2; CDR3 protein: CASRQPTGELFF; CDR3 DNA: TGTGCCAGCAGGCAACCCACCGGGGAGCTGTTTTTT
D gene: TRBD2; clone size: few; J gene: TRBJ2-5; V gene: TRBV3-1; CDR3 protein: CASSHGKGLVGETQYF; CDR3 DNA: TGTGCCAGCAGCCATGGGAAGGGACTAGTGGGCGAGACCCAGTACTTC
D gene: NA; clone size: few; J gene: TRBJ2-6; V gene: TRBV20-1; CDR3 protein: CSARDSLTAGANVLTF; CDR3 DNA: TGCAGTGCTAGGGACAGTCTAACGGCTGGGGCCAACGTCCTGACTTTC
D gene: TRBD2; clone size: few; J gene: TRBJ2-3; V gene: TRBV5-4; CDR3 protein: CASSTGLAGITDTQYF; CDR3 DNA: TGTGCCAGCAGTACAGGACTAGCGGGAATCACAGATACGCAGTATTTT
D gene: NA; clone size: few; J gene: TRBJ2-4; V gene: TRBV6-1; CDR3 protein: CASIQTSTGIQYF; CDR3 DNA: TGTGCCAGCATACAGACTTCGACGGGCATTCAGTACTTC
D gene: TRBD1; clone size: NA; J gene: TRBJ2-2; V gene: TRBV12-3/TRBV12-4; CDR3 protein: CASSPRDRNTGELFF; CDR3 DNA: TGTGCCAGCAGTCCCCGGGACAGAAACACCGGGGAGCTGTTTTTT
D gene: NA; clone size: many; J gene: TRBJ2-5; V gene: TRBV7-9; CDR3 protein: CASSHPKERYQETQYF; CDR3 DNA: TGTGCCAGCAGCCATCCAAAAGAACGGTACCAAGAGACCCAGTACTTC
D gene: NA; clone size: few; J gene: TRBJ1-6; V gene: TRBV20-1; CDR3 protein: CSASSWDSPLHF; CDR3 DNA: TGCAGTGCTAGTTCGTGGGATTCACCCCTCCACTTT
D gene: TRBD2; clone size: NA; J gene: TRBJ2-2; V gene: TRBV3-1; CDR3 protein: CASSQVRIAGPGELFF; CDR3 DNA: TGTGCCAGCAGCCAAGTCCGTATAGCGGGTCCCGGGGAGCTGTTTTTT
D gene: NA; clone size: many; J gene: TRBJ2-2; V gene: TRBV12-3/TRBV12-4; CDR3 protein: CASSWDSDGELFF; CDR3 DNA: TGTGCCAGCAGCTGGGACTCGGACGGGGAGCTGTTTTTT
D gene: NA; clone size: NA; J gene: TRBJ2-1; V gene: TRBV20-1; CDR3 protein: CSAGRGGNNNEQFF; CDR3 DNA: TGCAGTGCCGGGCGCGGCGGGAACAACAATGAGCAGTTCTTC
D gene: NA; clone size: NA; J gene: TRBJ2-7; V gene: TRBV9; CDR3 protein: CASSTHPGKGDEQYF; CDR3 DNA: TGTGCCAGCAGCACTCACCCAGGGAAAGGGGACGAGCAGTACTTC
D gene: NA; clone size: NA; J gene: TRBJ1-5; V gene: TRBV29-1; CDR3 protein: CSVVLTAEGNQPQHF; CDR3 DNA: TGCAGCGTTGTACTGACAGCGGAGGGCAATCAGCCCCAGCATTTT
D gene: TRBD2; clone size: NA; J gene: TRBJ2-1; V gene: TRBV20-1; CDR3 protein: CSATSSTSGTYNEQFF; CDR3 DNA: TGCAGTGCTACTTCTTCCACTAGCGGGACCTACAATGAGCAGTTCTTC
D gene: NA; clone size: NA; J gene: TRBJ2-3; V gene: TRBV5-8; CDR3 protein: CASSLGFGRTDTQYF; CDR3 DNA: TGTGCCAGCAGCTTGGGCTTCGGACGCACAGATACGCAGTATTTT
D gene: NA; clone size: few; J gene: TRBJ2-7; V gene: TRBV18; CDR3 protein: CASSQGPGAKHEQYF; CDR3 DNA: TGTGCCAGCTCCCAGGGGCCCGGGGCCAAGCACGAGCAGTACTTC
D gene: NA; clone size: many; J gene: TRBJ1-1; V gene: TRBV12-3/TRBV12-4; CDR3 protein: CASSFMGTEAFF; CDR3 DNA: TGTGCCAGCAGTTTCATGGGGACTGAAGCTTTCTTT
D gene: NA; clone size: NA; J gene: TRBJ2-2; V gene: TRBV20-1; CDR3 protein: CSARKWGGELFF; CDR3 DNA: TGCAGTGCTAGAAAGTGGGGCGGGGAGCTGTTTTTT
D gene: NA; clone size: NA; J gene: TRBJ1-5; V gene: TRBV21-1; CDR3 protein: CASSIRDSGQPQHF; CDR3 DNA: TGTGCCAGCAGCATAAGGGACAGCGGTCAGCCCCAGCATTTT
D gene: TRBD1; clone size: many; J gene: TRBJ2-7; V gene: TRBV3-1; CDR3 protein: CASSQGQGGEQYF; CDR3 DNA: TGTGCCAGCAGCCAAGGACAGGGTGGCGAGCAGTACTTC
D gene: NA; clone size: NA; J gene: TRBJ1-4; V gene: TRBV28; CDR3 protein: CAILGVSGEKLFF; CDR3 DNA: TGTGCCATCCTGGGCGTCAGTGGTGAAAAACTGTTTTTT
D gene: TRBD2; clone size: NA; J gene: TRBJ2-3; V gene: TRBV7-2; CDR3 protein: CASSRTTSGGADTQYF; CDR3 DNA: TGTGCCAGCAGCCGGACCACTAGCGGGGGGGCAGATACGCAGTATTTT
D gene: TRBD1; clone size: NA; J gene: TRBJ2-7; V gene: TRBV6-2/TRBV6-3; CDR3 protein: CASSGQGPGEQYF; CDR3 DNA: TGTGCCAGCAGCGGACAGGGGCCGGGCGAGCAGTACTTC
D gene: TRBD2; clone size: NA; J gene: TRBJ2-4; V gene: TRBV7-9; CDR3 protein: CASSLVGREVDIQYF; CDR3 DNA: TGTGCCAGCAGCTTAGTGGGGCGGGAGGTGGACATTCAGTACTTC
D gene: NA; clone size: many; J gene: TRBJ1-1; V gene: TRBV5-1; CDR3 protein: CASSLLPQGRADTEAFF; CDR3 DNA: TGCGCCAGCAGCTTGCTCCCCCAGGGCCGTGCGGACACTGAAGCTTTCTTT
D gene: NA; clone size: few; J gene: TRBJ2-1; V gene: TRBV3-1; CDR3 protein: CASNAGYNNEQFF; CDR3 DNA: TGTGCCAGCAATGCGGGGTATAACAATGAGCAGTTCTTC